This T cell receptor (beta chain) was sequenced during a study of cytomegalovirus exposure and HLA in healthy donors. This clone was observed a handful of times. At the time of sampling, donors were nominally healthy, though unrecorded immune exposures were likely. This CDR3 spans 13 amino acids. Per germline, CDR1 WNHNN and CDR2 SYGVQD (reference sequence). Trimming stripped 4 bases from V and 3 bases from J, with 9 bases between. Primers included in the PCR were 60 Vbeta and 13 Jbeta primers. Produced via immunoSEQ multiplex PCR; TCRdb's table is partial and in-frame only. The sample shows 150,000 to 200,000 clones, about 88% of them seen only once.

This clonotype originated in a man younger than 30 in good health and CMV-seropositive. This chain uses TRBV10-1 with TRBJ1-1; D unclear. Specimen: PBMCs. The CDR3 DNA reads TGCGCCAGCAGTGGACATGAACACACTGAAGCTTTCTTT. Translation: CASSGHEHTEAFF.